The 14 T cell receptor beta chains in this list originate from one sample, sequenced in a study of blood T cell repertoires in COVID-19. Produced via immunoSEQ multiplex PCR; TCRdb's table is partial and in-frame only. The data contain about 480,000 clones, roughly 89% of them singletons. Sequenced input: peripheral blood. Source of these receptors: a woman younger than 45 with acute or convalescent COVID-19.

CDR3 region: CASSGPWGVNTEAFF. CDR3 sequence (DNA): TGTGCCAGTAGTGGGCCCTGGGGAGTGAACACTGAAGCTTTCTTT. The gene calls are TRBV19 and TRBJ1-1; D is ambiguous. V lost 5 bases and J 0 bases, leaving 13 bases between the germline ends. The germline V gene has CDR1 LNHDA and CDR2 SQIVND (reference sequence). The CDR3 runs 15 residues.

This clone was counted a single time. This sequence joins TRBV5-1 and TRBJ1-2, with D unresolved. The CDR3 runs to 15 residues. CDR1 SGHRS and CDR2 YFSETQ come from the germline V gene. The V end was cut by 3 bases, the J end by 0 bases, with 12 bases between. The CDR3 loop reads CASSWRLLTNYGYTF. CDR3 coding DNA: TGCGCCAGCAGCTGGAGACTCCTTACTAACTATGGCTACACCTTC.

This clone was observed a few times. This chain's CDR3 is CASSDNRGIANIQYF. CDR3 sequence (DNA): TGTGCCAGCAGTGATAACAGGGGAATAGCGAACATTCAGTACTTC. The chain employs TRBV2 and TRBJ2-4; 7 nucleotides line up with TRBD1. Germline V gives CDR1 SNHLY, CDR2 FYNNEI. CDR3 length: 15 amino acids. The junction had 9 bases not matched to a gene; V was cut back by 3 bases and J by 7 bases.

This chain's CDR3 is CASSSVTGMNYGYTF. DNA of the CDR3: TGTGCCAGCAGTTCAGTGACAGGGATGAACTATGGCTACACCTTC. This chain joins TRBV6-5 and TRBJ1-2; TRBD1 matches 7 bases. The V segment lost 4 bases and the J segment 2 bases; nucleotides outside the gene matches: 7. The V gene's germline CDR1 is MNHEY and CDR2 SVGAGI. The CDR3 extends over 15 amino acids.

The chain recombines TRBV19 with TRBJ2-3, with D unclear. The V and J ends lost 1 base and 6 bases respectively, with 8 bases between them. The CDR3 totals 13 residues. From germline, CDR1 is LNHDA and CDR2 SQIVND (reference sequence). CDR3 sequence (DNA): TGTGCCAGTAGTATAGTTCTCCGGGATACGCAGTATTTT. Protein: CASSIVLRDTQYF.

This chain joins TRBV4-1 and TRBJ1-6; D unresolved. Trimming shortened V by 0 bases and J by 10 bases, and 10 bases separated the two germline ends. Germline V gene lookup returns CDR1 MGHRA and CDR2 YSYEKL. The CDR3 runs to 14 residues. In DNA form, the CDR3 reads TGCGCCAGCAGCCAAGAGAACAGAAACTCACCCCTCCACTTT. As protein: CASSQENRNSPLHF.

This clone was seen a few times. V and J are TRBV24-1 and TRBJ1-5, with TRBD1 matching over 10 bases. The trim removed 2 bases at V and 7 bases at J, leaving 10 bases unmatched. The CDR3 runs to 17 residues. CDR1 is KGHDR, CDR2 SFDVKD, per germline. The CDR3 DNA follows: TGTGCCACCAGTGATTCCAGACAGGGGGCGATGGGGCAGCCCCAGCATTTT. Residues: CATSDSRQGAMGQPQHF.

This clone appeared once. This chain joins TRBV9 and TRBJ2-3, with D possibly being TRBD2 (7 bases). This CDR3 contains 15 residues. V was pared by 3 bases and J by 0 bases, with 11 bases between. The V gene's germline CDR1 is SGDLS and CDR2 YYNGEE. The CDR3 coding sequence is TGTGCCAGCAGCGGGGGGGGCAGAAGCACAGATACGCAGTATTTT. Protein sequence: CASSGGGRSTDTQYF. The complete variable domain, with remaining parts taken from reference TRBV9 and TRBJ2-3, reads DSGVTQTPKHLITATGQRVTLRCSPRSGDLSVYWYQQSLDQGLQFLIQYYNGEERAKGNILERFSAQQFPDLHSELNLSSLELGDSALYFCASSGGGRSTDTQYFGPGTRLTVL.

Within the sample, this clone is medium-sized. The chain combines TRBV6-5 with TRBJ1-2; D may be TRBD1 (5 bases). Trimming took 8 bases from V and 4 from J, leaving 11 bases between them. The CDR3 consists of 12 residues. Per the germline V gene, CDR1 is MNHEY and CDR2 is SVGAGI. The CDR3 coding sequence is TGTGCCAGCGGGGCTCTTAGCTATGGCTACACCTTC. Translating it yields CASGALSYGYTF.

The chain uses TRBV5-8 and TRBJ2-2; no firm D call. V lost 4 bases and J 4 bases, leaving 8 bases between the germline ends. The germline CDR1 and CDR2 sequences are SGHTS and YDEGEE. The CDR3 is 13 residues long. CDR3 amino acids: CASSNTGTGELFF. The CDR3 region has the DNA TGTGCCAGCAGCAACACGGGCACCGGGGAGCTGTTTTTT. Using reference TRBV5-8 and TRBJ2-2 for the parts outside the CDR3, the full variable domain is EAGVTQSPTHLIKTRGQQATLRCSPISGHTSVYWYQQALGLGLQFLLWYDEGEERNRGNFPPRFSGRQFPNYSSELNVNALELEDSALYLCASSNTGTGELFFGEGSRLTVL.

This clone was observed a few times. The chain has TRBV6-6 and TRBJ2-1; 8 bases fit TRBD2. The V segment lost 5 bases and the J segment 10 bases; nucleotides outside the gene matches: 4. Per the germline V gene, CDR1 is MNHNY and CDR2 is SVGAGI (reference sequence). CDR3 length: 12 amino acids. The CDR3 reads CASSAGGLEQFF. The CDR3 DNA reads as TGTGCCAGCAGTGCGGGGGGTTTAGAGCAGTTCTTC.

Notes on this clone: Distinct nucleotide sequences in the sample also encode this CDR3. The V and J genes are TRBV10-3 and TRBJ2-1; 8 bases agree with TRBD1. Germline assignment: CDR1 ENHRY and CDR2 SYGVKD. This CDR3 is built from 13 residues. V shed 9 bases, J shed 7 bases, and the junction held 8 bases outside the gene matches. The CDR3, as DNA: TGTGCCATTTCGCAGGACAGGGAAAATGAGCAGTTCTTC. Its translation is CAISQDRENEQFF.

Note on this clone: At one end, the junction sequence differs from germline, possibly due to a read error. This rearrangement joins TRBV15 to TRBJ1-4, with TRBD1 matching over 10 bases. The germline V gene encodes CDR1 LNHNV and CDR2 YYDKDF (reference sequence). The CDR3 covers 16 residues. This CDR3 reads CATSGEPGQGNEKLFF. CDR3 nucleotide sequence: TGTGCCACCAGCGGAGAACCGGGACAGGGGAATGAAAAACTGTTTTTT. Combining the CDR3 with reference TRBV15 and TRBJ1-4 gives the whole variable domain DAMVIQNPRYQVTQFGKPVTLSCSQTLNHNVMYWYQQKSSQAPKLLFHYYDKDFNNEADTPDNFQSRRPNTSFCFLDIRSPGLGDTAMYLCATSGEPGQGNEKLFFGSGTQLSVL.

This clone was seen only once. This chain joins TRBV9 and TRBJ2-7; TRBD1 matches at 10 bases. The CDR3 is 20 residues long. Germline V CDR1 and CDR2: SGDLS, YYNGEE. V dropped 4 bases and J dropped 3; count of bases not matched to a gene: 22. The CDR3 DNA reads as TGTGCCAGCAGCCCTGCCCGGAGGGGACAGGGGACTCCAACTAGCTACGAGCAGTACTTC. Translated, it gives CASSPARRGQGTPTSYEQYF.